Listed here is a single TCR beta chain. Its target is unknown. This CDR3 spans 15 amino acids. Germline V gene sequence: CDR1 GTSNPN, CDR2 SVGIG (reference sequence). The V gene lost 4 bases and the J gene lost 7 bases, with 20 bases spanning the gap. These data belong to a study of cytomegalovirus exposure and HLA in healthy donors. 60 Vbeta and 13 Jbeta primers were used in PCR. TCRdb's table, derived via immunoSEQ multiplex PCR, lists solely in-frame clones and lacks some. The sample holds about 140,000 clones, roughly 79% seen once. Study observations and caveats: On later analysis, the bulk of CMV-associated TCR beta chains appeared to be HLA-restricted. It was shown in a later analysis that HLA-associated TCR beta chains were more clonally expanded than other, equally common chains.

The genes are TRBV30 and TRBJ2-1; perhaps TRBD2 as D (6 bases). The specimen was PBMCs. The TCR comes from a man aged 30 to 45 in good health and CMV-seropositive. CDR3 in amino acids: CAWTPIRDWKNEQFF. CDR3 bases: TGTGCCTGGACCCCAATTCGGGACTGGAAAAATGAGCAGTTCTTC.